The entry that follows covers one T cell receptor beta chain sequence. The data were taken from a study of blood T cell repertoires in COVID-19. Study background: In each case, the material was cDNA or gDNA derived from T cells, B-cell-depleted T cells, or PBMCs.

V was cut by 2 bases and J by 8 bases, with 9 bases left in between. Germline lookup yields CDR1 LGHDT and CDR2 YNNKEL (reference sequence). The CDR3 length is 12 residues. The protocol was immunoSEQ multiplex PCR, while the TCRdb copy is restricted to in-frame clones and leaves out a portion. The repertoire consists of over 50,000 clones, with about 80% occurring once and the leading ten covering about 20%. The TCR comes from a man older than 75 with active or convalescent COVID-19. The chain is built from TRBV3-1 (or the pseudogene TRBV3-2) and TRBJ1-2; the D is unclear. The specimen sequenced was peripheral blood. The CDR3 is CASSQSSRGYTF. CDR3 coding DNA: TGTGCCAGCAGCCAATCAAGCCGCGGCTACACCTTC.